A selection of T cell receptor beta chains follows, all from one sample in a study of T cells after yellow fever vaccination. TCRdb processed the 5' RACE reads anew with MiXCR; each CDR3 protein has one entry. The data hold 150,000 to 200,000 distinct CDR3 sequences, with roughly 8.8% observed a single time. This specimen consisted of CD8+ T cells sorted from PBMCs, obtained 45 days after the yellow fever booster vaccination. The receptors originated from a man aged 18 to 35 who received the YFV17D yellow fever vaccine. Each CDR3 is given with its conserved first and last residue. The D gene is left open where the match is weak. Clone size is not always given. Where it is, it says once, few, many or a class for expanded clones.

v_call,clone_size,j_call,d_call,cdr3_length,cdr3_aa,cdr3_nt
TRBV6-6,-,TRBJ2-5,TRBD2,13,CASSIGGFETQYF,TGTGCCAGCAGCATCGGGGGGTTCGAGACCCAGTACTTC
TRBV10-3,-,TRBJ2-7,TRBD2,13,CATENGGRNEQYF,TGTGCCACTGAGAACGGGGGGAGAAACGAGCAGTACTTC
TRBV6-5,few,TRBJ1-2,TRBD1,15,CASSPGQGYSYGYTF,TGTGCCAGCAGCCCCGGACAGGGGTATAGCTATGGCTACACCTTC
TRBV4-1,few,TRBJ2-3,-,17,CASSRAGGPALVDTQYF,TGCGCCAGCAGCCGAGCTGGGGGCCCCGCGCTGGTAGATACGCAGTATTTT
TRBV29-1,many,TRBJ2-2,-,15,CSVEIQGGNTGELFF,TGCAGCGTTGAAATCCAGGGAGGGAACACCGGGGAGCTGTTTTTT
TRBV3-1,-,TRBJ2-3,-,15,CASSQGMRITDTQYF,TGTGCCAGCAGCCAAGGGATGCGAATAACAGATACGCAGTATTTT
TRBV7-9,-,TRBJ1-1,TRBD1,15,CASSLADRGNTEAFF,TGTGCCAGCAGCTTAGCCGACAGGGGGAACACTGAAGCTTTCTTT
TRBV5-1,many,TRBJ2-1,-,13,CASSLDSSNEQFF,TGCGCCAGCAGCTTGGACAGTTCGAATGAGCAGTTCTTC
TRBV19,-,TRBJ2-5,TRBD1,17,CASSISPDRGREKTQYF,TGTGCCAGTAGTATATCTCCAGACAGGGGGCGAGAAAAGACCCAGTACTTC
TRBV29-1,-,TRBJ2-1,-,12,CSVEGLGDEQFF,TGCAGCGTTGAGGGACTGGGGGATGAGCAGTTCTTC
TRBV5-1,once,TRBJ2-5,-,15,CASSFRPGAQETQYF,TGCGCCAGCAGCTTCCGTCCGGGGGCCCAAGAGACCCAGTACTTC